This T cell receptor beta chain was captured in a study of blood T cell repertoires in COVID-19. The overall study: Sample material is recorded as cDNA or gDNA derived from T cells, B-cell-depleted T cells, or PBMCs.

CDR3 length equals 14 residues. Germline V CDR1 and CDR2: SGDLS, YYNGEE. Trimming removed 3 bases from V and 4 bases from J, with 10 bases in between. Assay: immunoSEQ multiplex PCR; the TCRdb copy retains only in-frame clones and omits some. The sample contains tens of thousands of clones, roughly 80% of which appear only once. The rearrangement links TRBV9 to TRBJ2-2, with TRBD1 as a possible D gene (5 bases). Sequencing was carried out using peripheral blood. The receptor's source is a man aged 70-80 years with acute or convalescent COVID-19. The CDR3, as DNA: TGTGCCAGCAGCGCGACAGTCGGCACCGGGGAGCTGTTTTTT. Protein sequence: CASSATVGTGELFF.